This entry features one TCR beta chain sequence. The junction shows a germline mismatch at one end, possibly a read error. The data are from a study of early T cells in non-severe SARS-CoV-2 infection. Overall study context: Sequencing targeted bulk RNA from unsorted whole blood, leaving chains unpaired.

Unique molecular identifiers (one per individual cDNA molecule) were attached. TCRdb reprocessed the 5' RACE reads with MiXCR, giving one entry per CDR3 protein. The sample contains under 60,000 distinct CDR3 sequences, about a tenth of which appear only once. Germline lookup yields CDR1 SGHTA and CDR2 FQGTGA. The length of the CDR3 is 15 residues. The chain carries TRBV7-3 and TRBJ2-6, with D uncertain. The material sequenced was whole blood. The TCR originated in an adult who was a healthcare worker with PCR-confirmed SARS-CoV-2 infection or an uninfected control (not recorded which). In DNA, the CDR3 is TGTGCCAGCAGCCCCGTAGGATCTGTGGCCAACGTCCTGACTTTC. Translation: CASSPVGSVANVLTF.